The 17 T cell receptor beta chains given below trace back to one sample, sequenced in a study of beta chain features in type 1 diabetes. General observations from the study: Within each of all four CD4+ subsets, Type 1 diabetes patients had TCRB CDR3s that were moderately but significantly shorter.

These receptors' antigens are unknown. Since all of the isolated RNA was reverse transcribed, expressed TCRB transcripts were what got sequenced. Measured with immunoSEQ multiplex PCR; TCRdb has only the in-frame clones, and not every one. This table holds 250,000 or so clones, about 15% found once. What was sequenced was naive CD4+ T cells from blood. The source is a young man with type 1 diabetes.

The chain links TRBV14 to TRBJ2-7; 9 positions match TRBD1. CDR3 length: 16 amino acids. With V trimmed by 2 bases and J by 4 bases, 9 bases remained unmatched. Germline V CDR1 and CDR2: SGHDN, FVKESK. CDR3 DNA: TGTGCCAGCAGCCAACCCGGGACAGGGACTTTTTACGAGCAGTACTTC. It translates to CASSQPGTGTFYEQYF. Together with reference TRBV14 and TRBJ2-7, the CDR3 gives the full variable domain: EAGVTQFPSHSVIEKGQTVTLRCDPISGHDNLYWYRRVMGKEIKFLLHFVKESKQDESGMPNNRFLAERTGGTYSTLKVQPAELEDSGVYFCASSQPGTGTFYEQYFGPGTRLTVT.

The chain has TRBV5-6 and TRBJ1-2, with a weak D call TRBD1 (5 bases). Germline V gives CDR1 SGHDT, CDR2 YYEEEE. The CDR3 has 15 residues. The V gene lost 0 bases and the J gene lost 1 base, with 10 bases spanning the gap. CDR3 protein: CASSLAGRGNYGYTF. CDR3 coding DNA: TGTGCCAGCAGCTTGGCAGGGCGCGGTAACTATGGCTACACCTTC.

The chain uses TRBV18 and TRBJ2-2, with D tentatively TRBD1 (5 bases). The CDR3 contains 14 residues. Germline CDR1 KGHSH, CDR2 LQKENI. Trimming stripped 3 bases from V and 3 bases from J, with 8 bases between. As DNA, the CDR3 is TGTGCCAGCTCACCGGTCAGGGACACCGGGGAGCTGTTTTTT. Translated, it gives CASSPVRDTGELFF.

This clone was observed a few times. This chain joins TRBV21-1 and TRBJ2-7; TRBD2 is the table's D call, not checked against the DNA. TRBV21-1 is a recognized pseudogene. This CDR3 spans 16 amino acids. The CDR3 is CASSNEVEEGFYEQYF. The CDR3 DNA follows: TGTGCCAGCAGCAATGAGGTAGAGGAGGGGTTCTACGAGCAGTACTTC.

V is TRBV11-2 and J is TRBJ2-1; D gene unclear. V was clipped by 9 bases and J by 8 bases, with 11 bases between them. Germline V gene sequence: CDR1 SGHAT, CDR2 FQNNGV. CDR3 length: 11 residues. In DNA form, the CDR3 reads TGTGCCAGTACAGCCGTGGATGAGCAGTTCTTC. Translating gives CASTAVDEQFF.

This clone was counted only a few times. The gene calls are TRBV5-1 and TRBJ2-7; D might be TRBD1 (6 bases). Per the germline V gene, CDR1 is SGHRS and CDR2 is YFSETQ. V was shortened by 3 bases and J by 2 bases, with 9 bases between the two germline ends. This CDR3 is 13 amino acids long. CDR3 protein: CASSSQGTYEQYF. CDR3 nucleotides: TGCGCCAGCAGCTCCCAGGGGACCTACGAGCAGTACTTC.

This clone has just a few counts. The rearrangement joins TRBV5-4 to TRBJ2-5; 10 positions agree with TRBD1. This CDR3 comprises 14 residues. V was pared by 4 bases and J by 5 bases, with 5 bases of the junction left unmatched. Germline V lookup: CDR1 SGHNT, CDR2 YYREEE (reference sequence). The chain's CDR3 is CASSRPGQGETQYF. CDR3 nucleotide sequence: TGTGCCAGCAGCCGACCGGGACAGGGGGAGACCCAGTACTTC.

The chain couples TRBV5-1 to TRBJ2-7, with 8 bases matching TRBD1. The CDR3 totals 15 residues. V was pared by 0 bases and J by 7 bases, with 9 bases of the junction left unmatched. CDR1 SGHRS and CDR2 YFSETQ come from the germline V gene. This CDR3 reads CASSLGDRRYGEQYF. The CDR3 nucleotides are TGCGCCAGCAGCTTGGGGGACAGGCGATATGGGGAGCAGTACTTC.

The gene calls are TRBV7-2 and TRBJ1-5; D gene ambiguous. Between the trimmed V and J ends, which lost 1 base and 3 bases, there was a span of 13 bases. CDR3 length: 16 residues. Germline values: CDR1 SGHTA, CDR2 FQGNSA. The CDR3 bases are TGTGCCAGCAGCTTAGGGGCAGGAGGGAACAATCAGCCCCAGCATTTT. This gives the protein CASSLGAGGNNQPQHF. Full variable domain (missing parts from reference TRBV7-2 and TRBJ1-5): GAGVSQSPSNKVTEKGKDVELRCDPISGHTALYWYRQSLGQGLEFLIYFQGNSAPDKSGLPSDRFSAERTGGSVSTLTIQRTQQEDSAVYLCASSLGAGGNNQPQHFGDGTRLSIL.

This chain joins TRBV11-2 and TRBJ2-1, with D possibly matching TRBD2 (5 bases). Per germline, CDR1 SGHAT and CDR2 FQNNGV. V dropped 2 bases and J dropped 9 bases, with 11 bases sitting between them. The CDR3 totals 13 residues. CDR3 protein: CASSLSLVSEQFF. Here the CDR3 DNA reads TGTGCCAGCAGCTTATCACTAGTAAGTGAGCAGTTCTTC.

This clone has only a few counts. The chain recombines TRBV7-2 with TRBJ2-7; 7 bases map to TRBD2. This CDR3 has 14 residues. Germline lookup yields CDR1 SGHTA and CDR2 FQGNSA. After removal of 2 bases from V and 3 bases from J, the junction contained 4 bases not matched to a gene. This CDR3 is CASSLTGGGYEQYF. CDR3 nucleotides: TGTGCCAGCAGCTTAACGGGCGGGGGCTACGAGCAGTACTTC. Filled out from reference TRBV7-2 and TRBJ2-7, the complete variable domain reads GAGVSQSPSNKVTEKGKDVELRCDPISGHTALYWYRQSLGQGLEFLIYFQGNSAPDKSGLPSDRFSAERTGGSVSTLTIQRTQQEDSAVYLCASSLTGGGYEQYFGPGTRLTVT.

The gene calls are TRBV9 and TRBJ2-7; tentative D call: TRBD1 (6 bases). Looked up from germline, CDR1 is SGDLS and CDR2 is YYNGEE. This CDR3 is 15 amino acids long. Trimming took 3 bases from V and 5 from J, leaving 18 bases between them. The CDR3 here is CASSARQVAVDEQYF. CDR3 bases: TGTGCCAGCAGCGCACGACAGGTCGCGGTGGACGAGCAGTACTTC.

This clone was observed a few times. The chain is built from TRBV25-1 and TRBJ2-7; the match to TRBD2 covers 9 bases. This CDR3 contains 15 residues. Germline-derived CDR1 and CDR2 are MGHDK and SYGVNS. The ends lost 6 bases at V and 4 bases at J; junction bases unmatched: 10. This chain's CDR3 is CASRGGLAGQYEQYF. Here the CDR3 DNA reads TGTGCCAGCAGGGGGGGGCTAGCGGGACAATACGAGCAGTACTTC.

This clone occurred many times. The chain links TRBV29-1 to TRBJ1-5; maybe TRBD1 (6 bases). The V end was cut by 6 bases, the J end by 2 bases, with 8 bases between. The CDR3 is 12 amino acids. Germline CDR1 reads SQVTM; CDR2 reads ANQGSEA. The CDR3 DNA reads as TGCAGCGTCTCAGGGGGCAATCAGCCCCAGCATTTT. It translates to CSVSGGNQPQHF.

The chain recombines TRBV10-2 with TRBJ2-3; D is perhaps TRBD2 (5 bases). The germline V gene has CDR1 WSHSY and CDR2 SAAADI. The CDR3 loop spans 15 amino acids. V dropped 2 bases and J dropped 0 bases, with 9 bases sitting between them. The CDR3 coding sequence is TGCGCCAGCAGTGAGAGAGGGCGCAGCACAGATACGCAGTATTTT. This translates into CASSERGRSTDTQYF.

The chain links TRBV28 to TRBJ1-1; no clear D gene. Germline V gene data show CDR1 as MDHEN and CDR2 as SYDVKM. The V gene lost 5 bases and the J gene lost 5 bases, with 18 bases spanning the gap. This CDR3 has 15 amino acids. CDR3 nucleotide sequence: TGTGCCAGCAGTCCCCTCGGTCGGGGAACGACTGAAGCTTTCTTT. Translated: CASSPLGRGTTEAFF.

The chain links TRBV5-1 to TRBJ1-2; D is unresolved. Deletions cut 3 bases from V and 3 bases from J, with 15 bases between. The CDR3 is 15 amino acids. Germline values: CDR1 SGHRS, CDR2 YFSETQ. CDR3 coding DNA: TGCGCCAGCAGCTCCGGCCGACCAGAGGACTATGGCTACACCTTC. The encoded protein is CASSSGRPEDYGYTF.